Given below is one TCR beta chain in context. Per the original data handling: It was from reference gene primer amplification that nucleated cell counts were estimated. TCRdb keeps only in-frame clones here, not all; method: immunoSEQ multiplex PCR. V, J and clone size are those of that table, while D and trimming were read from the DNA. The sample gives under 300,000 clones, about nine tenths of which show up once; 2.3% is in the top ten. The data originate from a study of blood T cell repertoires in COVID-19. Across the study: PBMCs, B-cell-depleted T cells, or T cells provided the cDNA or gDNA that made up the material.

Self-reported history from a screening survey and questionnaire set each donor's cohort. CDR1 and CDR2 (germline): SGDLS, YYNGEE. The CDR3 is 15 amino acids. Trimming shortened V by 3 bases and J by 9 bases, and 16 bases separated the two germline ends. The V gene is TRBV9, the J gene TRBJ1-6; possibly TRBD1 for D (6 bases). This clonotype was sampled from a woman in her thirties or forties with acute COVID-19. Source material: PBMCs or T cells enriched from blood (not recorded which). CDR3: CASSAYRAPISPLHF. For the CDR3, the DNA is TGTGCCAGCAGCGCTTACAGGGCTCCCATTTCACCCCTCCACTTT.